These T cell receptor beta chains were read from a single sample in a study of blood T cell repertoires in COVID-19. Generated by immunoSEQ multiplex PCR, the TCRdb table keeps only in-frame clones and is missing some. The repertoire holds under 250,000 clones, with roughly 80% as singletons. The sample taken for sequencing was peripheral blood. The receptors derive from a man aged 45 to 65 with active or convalescent COVID-19. Both conserved end residues are part of each CDR3. Fields, in order: CDR3 protein, CDR3 DNA, clone size, J gene, D gene, V gene. A D gene is named only where the DNA matches it firmly. Clone size, where shown, is once, few, many, or a class for clones that have expanded.

CDR3aa: CASGLAGGTDTQYF; CDR3nt: TGTGCCTCCGGACTAGCGGGGGGCACAGATACGCAGTATTTT; abundance: .; j_gene: TRBJ2-3; d_gene: TRBD2; v_gene: TRBV30
CDR3aa: CASSQGVGGSPLHF; CDR3nt: TGTGCCAGCAGCCAAGGGGTGGGCGGATCACCCCTCCACTTT; abundance: .; j_gene: TRBJ1-6; d_gene: .; v_gene: TRBV6-5
CDR3aa: CASSLSGDDGYTF; CDR3nt: TGTGCCAGCAGCTTAAGCGGAGATGATGGCTACACCTTC; abundance: once; j_gene: TRBJ1-2; d_gene: .; v_gene: TRBV7-2
CDR3aa: CSASRGGPRKDTQYF; CDR3nt: TGCAGTGCTAGTCGGGGGGGGCCGAGGAAAGATACGCAGTATTTT; abundance: few; j_gene: TRBJ2-3; d_gene: TRBD2; v_gene: TRBV20-1
CDR3aa: CASSDGQGPFNYGYTF; CDR3nt: TGTGCCAGCAGTGATGGACAGGGACCTTTTAACTATGGCTACACCTTC; abundance: .; j_gene: TRBJ1-2; d_gene: TRBD1; v_gene: TRBV5-4
CDR3aa: CASSRTGADGELFF; CDR3nt: TGTGCCAGCAGCAGGACAGGAGCTGACGGGGAGCTGTTTTTT; abundance: .; j_gene: TRBJ2-2; d_gene: TRBD1; v_gene: TRBV7-8
CDR3aa: CASSEARSVLDYGYTF; CDR3nt: TGTGCCAGCAGTGAAGCCAGGTCAGTTCTGGACTATGGCTACACCTTC; abundance: .; j_gene: TRBJ1-2; d_gene: .; v_gene: TRBV2
CDR3aa: CASSALDRQVNGYTF; CDR3nt: TGCGCCAGCAGTGCATTAGACAGGCAGGTGAACGGCTACACCTTC; abundance: .; j_gene: TRBJ1-2; d_gene: .; v_gene: TRBV10-2
CDR3aa: CASGWGGASTDTQYF; CDR3nt: TGTGCTAGTGGTTGGGGCGGAGCTAGCACAGATACGCAGTATTTT; abundance: once; j_gene: TRBJ2-3; d_gene: .; v_gene: TRBV12-5
CDR3aa: CASSEDRGGTYGYTF; CDR3nt: TGTGCCAGCAGTGAGGACAGGGGCGGGACCTATGGCTACACCTTC; abundance: .; j_gene: TRBJ1-2; d_gene: TRBD1; v_gene: TRBV2
CDR3aa: CASSYSGTGGEKLFF; CDR3nt: TGTGCCAGCAGTTACTCCGGGACAGGGGGTGAAAAACTGTTTTTT; abundance: .; j_gene: TRBJ1-4; d_gene: TRBD1; v_gene: TRBV6-6
CDR3aa: CASSLSEDTEAFF; CDR3nt: TGTGCCAGCAGCTTGTCGGAGGACACTGAAGCTTTCTTT; abundance: .; j_gene: TRBJ1-1; d_gene: .; v_gene: TRBV7-2
CDR3aa: CASSLNSAGTGQNEQFF; CDR3nt: TGTGCCAGCAGCCTAAACTCAGCCGGGACAGGCCAAAATGAGCAGTTCTTC; abundance: .; j_gene: TRBJ2-1; d_gene: TRBD1; v_gene: TRBV7-2
CDR3aa: CASSYKGGGQETQYF; CDR3nt: TGTGCCAGCAGTTACAAGGGCGGGGGGCAAGAGACCCAGTACTTC; abundance: .; j_gene: TRBJ2-5; d_gene: TRBD2; v_gene: TRBV6-6
CDR3aa: CASSLTNLATNEKLFF; CDR3nt: TGTGCCAGCAGCTTAACGAACCTAGCAACTAATGAAAAACTGTTTTTT; abundance: .; j_gene: TRBJ1-4; d_gene: .; v_gene: TRBV7-8
CDR3aa: CSASTAITGELFF; CDR3nt: TGCAGTGCTAGTACAGCCATCACCGGGGAGCTGTTTTTT; abundance: .; j_gene: TRBJ2-2; d_gene: .; v_gene: TRBV20-1
CDR3aa: CASSPQGAYGQPQHF; CDR3nt: TGTGCCAGCAGCCCCCAGGGGGCCTATGGGCAGCCCCAGCATTTT; abundance: .; j_gene: TRBJ1-5; d_gene: TRBD1; v_gene: TRBV6-2/TRBV6-3
CDR3aa: CASSFRQGAGGYF; CDR3nt: TGTGCCAGCAGTTTCCGACAGGGGGCGGGAGGTTATTTT; abundance: .; j_gene: TRBJ2-3; d_gene: TRBD1; v_gene: TRBV12-3/TRBV12-4
CDR3aa: CATSDYPQNYGYTF; CDR3nt: TGTGCCACCAGTGATTATCCACAGAACTATGGCTACACCTTC; abundance: .; j_gene: TRBJ1-2; d_gene: .; v_gene: TRBV24-1
CDR3aa: CASSFGETQYF; CDR3nt: TGTGCCAGCAGTTTCGGAGAGACCCAGTACTTC; abundance: .; j_gene: TRBJ2-5; d_gene: .; v_gene: TRBV12-3/TRBV12-4
CDR3aa: CASSIDGLPGTEAFF; CDR3nt: TGTGCCAGTAGTATAGATGGTCTACCGGGCACTGAAGCTTTCTTT; abundance: .; j_gene: TRBJ1-1; d_gene: .; v_gene: TRBV19
CDR3aa: CATSDRQGSEQYF; CDR3nt: TGTGCCACCAGTGACCGACAGGGGTCCGAGCAGTACTTC; abundance: .; j_gene: TRBJ2-7; d_gene: TRBD1; v_gene: TRBV24-1
CDR3aa: CASSLGSGAYSNQPQHF; CDR3nt: TGTGCCAGCAGCTTGGGGTCAGGTGCATATAGCAATCAGCCCCAGCATTTT; abundance: .; j_gene: TRBJ1-5; d_gene: .; v_gene: TRBV5-5
CDR3aa: CASSRGGRETQYF; CDR3nt: TGTGCCAGCAGCCGGGGGGGCCGAGAGACCCAGTACTTC; abundance: .; j_gene: TRBJ2-5; d_gene: TRBD2; v_gene: TRBV7-3
CDR3aa: CASSPAGGSEQYF; CDR3nt: TGTGCCAGCTCACCTGCCGGGGGGTCCGAGCAGTACTTC; abundance: once; j_gene: TRBJ2-7; d_gene: TRBD2; v_gene: TRBV18
CDR3aa: CASSQVGGTAYNEQFF; CDR3nt: TGCGCCAGCAGCCAAGTAGGAGGGACAGCTTACAATGAGCAGTTCTTC; abundance: few; j_gene: TRBJ2-1; d_gene: .; v_gene: TRBV4-1
CDR3aa: CASSLAWTPSNQPQHF; CDR3nt: TGTGCCAGCAGCTTGGCCTGGACACCTAGCAATCAGCCCCAGCATTTT; abundance: many; j_gene: TRBJ1-5; d_gene: .; v_gene: TRBV5-5
CDR3aa: CASSSGQGLYEQYF; CDR3nt: TGCGCCAGCAGCTCGGGACAGGGCCTCTACGAGCAGTACTTC; abundance: .; j_gene: TRBJ2-7; d_gene: TRBD1; v_gene: TRBV4-3
CDR3aa: CASSLSRGGPSGANVLTF; CDR3nt: TGTGCCAGCAGCCTCTCGCGGGGGGGCCCCTCTGGGGCCAACGTCCTGACTTTC; abundance: .; j_gene: TRBJ2-6; d_gene: TRBD2; v_gene: TRBV3-1/TRBV3-2
CDR3aa: CASSVEGSRTFTDTQYF; CDR3nt: TGTGCCAGCAGCGTGGAGGGGAGCAGGACCTTCACAGATACGCAGTATTTT; abundance: .; j_gene: TRBJ2-3; d_gene: .; v_gene: TRBV9
CDR3aa: CATSDFDRASGYTF; CDR3nt: TGTGCCACCAGTGATTTTGACAGGGCGTCTGGCTACACCTTC; abundance: .; j_gene: TRBJ1-2; d_gene: TRBD1; v_gene: TRBV24-1
CDR3aa: CASSLEGQYYNEQFF; CDR3nt: TGTGCCAGCAGCTTAGAGGGTCAGTATTACAATGAGCAGTTCTTC; abundance: few; j_gene: TRBJ2-1; d_gene: .; v_gene: TRBV7-3
CDR3aa: CASSQSGRGHNGYTF; CDR3nt: TGCGCCAGCAGCCAAAGCGGGAGGGGGCACAATGGCTACACCTTC; abundance: .; j_gene: TRBJ1-2; d_gene: TRBD1; v_gene: TRBV5-1
CDR3aa: CASSFRTRETQYF; CDR3nt: TGTGCCAGCAGCTTCCGTACCAGGGAGACCCAGTACTTC; abundance: .; j_gene: TRBJ2-5; d_gene: .; v_gene: TRBV7-2
CDR3aa: CASSPAGGKSYNEQFF; CDR3nt: TGTGCCAGCAGCCCGGCAGGGGGGAAGTCCTACAATGAGCAGTTCTTC; abundance: .; j_gene: TRBJ2-1; d_gene: .; v_gene: TRBV11-3
CDR3aa: CAWKERGAPSYNEQFF; CDR3nt: TGTGCCTGGAAGGAGCGGGGGGCCCCCTCCTACAATGAGCAGTTCTTC; abundance: few; j_gene: TRBJ2-1; d_gene: TRBD2; v_gene: TRBV30
CDR3aa: CASSADRGRTGYTF; CDR3nt: TGTGCCAGCAGCGCCGACCGGGGGAGAACTGGCTACACCTTC; abundance: few; j_gene: TRBJ1-2; d_gene: .; v_gene: TRBV7-2
CDR3aa: CASSLQGQGYGYTF; CDR3nt: TGTGCCAGTAGTTTACAGGGCCAGGGGTATGGCTACACCTTC; abundance: .; j_gene: TRBJ1-2; d_gene: .; v_gene: TRBV19
CDR3aa: CASSFTDNQPQHF; CDR3nt: TGTGCCAGCAGTTTTACAGACAATCAGCCCCAGCATTTT; abundance: few; j_gene: TRBJ1-5; d_gene: .; v_gene: TRBV12-3/TRBV12-4
CDR3aa: CASSRGGLTEAFF; CDR3nt: TGTGCCAGTAGCCGGGGGGGGTTGACTGAAGCTTTCTTT; abundance: .; j_gene: TRBJ1-1; d_gene: .; v_gene: TRBV19
CDR3aa: CASSQRFSGAGELFF; CDR3nt: TGTGCCAGCAGCCAACGGTTTAGCGGGGCCGGGGAGCTGTTTTTT; abundance: many; j_gene: TRBJ2-2; d_gene: TRBD2; v_gene: TRBV14
CDR3aa: CASSLGQGLPNYGYTF; CDR3nt: TGTGCCAGCAGTTTGGGACAGGGACTTCCGAACTATGGCTACACCTTC; abundance: .; j_gene: TRBJ1-2; d_gene: TRBD1; v_gene: TRBV2
CDR3aa: CASSPDGTGSPLHF; CDR3nt: TGTGCCAGCAGTCCCGACGGCACGGGGTCACCCCTCCACTTT; abundance: once; j_gene: TRBJ1-6; d_gene: .; v_gene: TRBV6-6
CDR3aa: CASSPPPGCGGKLFF; CDR3nt: TGTGCCAGCAGCCCACCCCCAGGGTGTGGTGGAAAACTGTTTTTT; abundance: .; j_gene: TRBJ1-4; d_gene: .; v_gene: TRBV11-3
CDR3aa: CASRGTEGTGELFF; CDR3nt: TGTGCCAGCAGGGGGACAGAGGGGACCGGGGAGCTGTTTTTT; abundance: .; j_gene: TRBJ2-2; d_gene: TRBD1; v_gene: TRBV7-3